This TCR beta chain was identified in a study of blood T cell repertoires in COVID-19. Study details: Sites in the United States, Italy and Spain provided acute and convalescent COVID-19 samples.

Per the study methods: Counts of nucleated cells, estimated from reference gene primer amplification, were obtained. Sequencing used immunoSEQ multiplex PCR; TCRdb keeps in-frame clones, though not all of them. Clonal size and the V and J genes are those of that table, whereas D and trimming came from the DNA. The sample has under 200,000 clones; 82% are singletons. There are 14 residues in the CDR3. Trimming took off 6 bases at V and 1 base at J, with 12 bases between the two ends. Germline V gene sequence: CDR1 MNHEY, CDR2 SVGEGT. Adults between roughly 18 and 89 years of age took part from more than 20 US areas. Self-reported history from a screening survey and questionnaire set each donor's cohort.

This TCR was recovered from a woman aged 55-70 years with acute COVID-19. Sequenced: PBMCs or T cells enriched from blood (not recorded which). This chain links TRBV6-2 or TRBV6-3 with TRBJ1-1; D gene ambiguous. CDR3 region: CASSPPRGNTEAFF. CDR3 in DNA: TGTGCCAGCAGCCCCCCCCGGGGGAACACTGAAGCTTTCTTT.